This T cell receptor beta chain stems from a study of T cells in Graves' hyperthyroidism and ophthalmopathy. Turning to the study itself: Sampling of peripheral blood happened at initial diagnosis, prior to any treatment.

CDR1 is KGHDR, CDR2 SFDVKD, per germline. V lost 1 base and J 7 bases, leaving 10 bases between the germline ends. The CDR3 spans 14 residues. This clonotype was counted at least ten times. Its antigen is not known. Patients with ophthalmopathy all had a Clinical Activity Score of at least 3, a NOSPECS grade of at least 4 and duration under 3 months. Authors of the study amplified TCR beta CDR3 regions from RNA transcripts. TCR CDR3 underwent first-round RT-PCR with the HTBI primer set. TCRdb recomputed calls from the multiplex PCR reads with MiXCR, one row per CDR3 protein. The table has 500,000 to 600,000 distinct CDR3 sequences, less than 20% seen once; the top ten hold about 45%. The study's findings and limits: Most thyroid clonotypes expanded above 0.001 were also detected in blood.

The sequenced material came from blood. The chain has TRBV24-1 and TRBJ1-5, with D hard to call. This receptor was identified in a middle-aged man with Graves' ophthalmopathy. DNA of the CDR3: TGTGCCACCAGTGATTTAGCTGCAAGCCAGCCCCAGCATTTT. It encodes CATSDLAASQPQHF.